This entry is about one T cell receptor beta chain. Antigen unknown. The sample comes from a study of T cells in localized non-small cell lung cancer. Study-level points and caveats: The greatest T cell clonality was found in uninvolved adjacent lung (higher than in tumor). Greater T cell density in blood accompanied longer overall survival. Heterogeneity stays possible, as sequencing covered only one tumor region. When the top 100 tumor clones were examined, a median approximately 62 of them also appeared in the adjacent lung, which was paired and uninvolved.

Clones were read by immunoSEQ multiplex PCR, and TCRdb kept only the in-frame ones, dropping some. The sample comprises around 26,000 clones, under 95% of which are singletons, and 4% to 4.5% rests with the top ten. The CDR3 length is 14 residues. Germline trimming cut 3 bases from V and 13 bases from J; bases unmatched to any gene: 9. Looked up from germline, CDR1 is LNHNV and CDR2 is YYDKDF (reference sequence). The V call is TRBV15, the J call TRBJ2-1; 10 nucleotides align to TRBD1. This specimen was peripheral blood, taken before any cancer treatment. The TCR was taken from a female donor of 60 years or more with stage II squamous cell lung carcinoma. CDR3: CATSRARTGGLQFF. The CDR3 DNA reads TGTGCCACCAGCAGGGCTCGGACAGGGGGACTCCAGTTCTTC.